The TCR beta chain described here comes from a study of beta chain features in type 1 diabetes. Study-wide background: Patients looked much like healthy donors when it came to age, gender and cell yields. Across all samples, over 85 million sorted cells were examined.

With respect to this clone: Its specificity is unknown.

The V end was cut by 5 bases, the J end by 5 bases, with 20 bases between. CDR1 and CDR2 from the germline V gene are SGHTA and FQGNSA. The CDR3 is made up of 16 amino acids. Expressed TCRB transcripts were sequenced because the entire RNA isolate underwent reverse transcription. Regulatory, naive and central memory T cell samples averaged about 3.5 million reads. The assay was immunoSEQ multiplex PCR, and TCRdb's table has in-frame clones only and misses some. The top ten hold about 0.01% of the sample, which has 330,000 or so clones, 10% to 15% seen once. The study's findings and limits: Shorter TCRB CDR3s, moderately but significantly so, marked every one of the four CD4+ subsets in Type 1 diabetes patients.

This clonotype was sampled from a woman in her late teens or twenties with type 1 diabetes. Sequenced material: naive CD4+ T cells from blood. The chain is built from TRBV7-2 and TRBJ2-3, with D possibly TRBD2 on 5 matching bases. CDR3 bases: TGTGCCAGCAGCCCACTAGGGTACCCAGGCCAAGATACGCAGTATTTT. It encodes CASSPLGYPGQDTQYF.